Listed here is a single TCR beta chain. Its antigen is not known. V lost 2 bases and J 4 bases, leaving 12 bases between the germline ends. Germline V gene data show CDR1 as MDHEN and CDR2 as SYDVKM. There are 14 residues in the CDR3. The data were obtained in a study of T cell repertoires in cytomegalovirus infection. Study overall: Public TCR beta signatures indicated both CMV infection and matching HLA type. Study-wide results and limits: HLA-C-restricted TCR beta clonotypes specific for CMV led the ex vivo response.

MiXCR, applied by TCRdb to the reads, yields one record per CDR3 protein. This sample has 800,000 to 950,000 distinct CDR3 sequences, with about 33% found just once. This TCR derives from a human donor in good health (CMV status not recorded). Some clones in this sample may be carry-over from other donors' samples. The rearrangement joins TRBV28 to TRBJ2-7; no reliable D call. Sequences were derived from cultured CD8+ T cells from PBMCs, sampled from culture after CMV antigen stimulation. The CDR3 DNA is TGTGCCAGCAGTTTAGGAACAGTAGATTACGAGCAGTACGTC. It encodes CASSLGTVDYEQYV.